The next 22 T cell receptor beta chains were all read from a single sample in a study of cytomegalovirus exposure and HLA in healthy donors. The study ran its PCR with 60 Vbeta and 13 Jbeta primers. The assay was immunoSEQ multiplex PCR, and TCRdb's table has in-frame clones only and misses some. The sample records some 100,000 clones, roughly 75% being singletons. Sequencing used PBMCs. The receptors were sampled from a male donor in good health and CMV-seropositive.

The rearrangement joins TRBV14 to TRBJ2-5, with TRBD2 as a possible D gene (7 bases). The CDR3 extends over 15 amino acids. Germline V gene lookup returns CDR1 SGHDN and CDR2 FVKESK. With 4 bases removed from V and 5 bases from J, the gap between germline ends came to 17 bases. The chain's CDR3 is CASSLLGGASETQYF. For the CDR3, the DNA is TGTGCCAGCAGCCTCCTGGGGGGGGCGTCGGAGACCCAGTACTTC.

The genes are TRBV6-4 and TRBJ2-1, with 14 positions matching TRBD2. Germline values: CDR1 MRHNA, CDR2 SNTAGT. This CDR3 contains 15 residues. V shed 6 bases, J shed 7 bases, and the junction held 5 bases outside the gene matches. Here the CDR3 DNA reads TGTGCCAGCAGAGCCGGGACTAGCGGGGGAAATGAGCAGTTCTTC. Protein product: CASRAGTSGGNEQFF.

Written as DNA, the CDR3 is TGTGCCTGGAGTCGAGCCAGGGCTGATGGCTACACCTTC. It codes for CAWSRARADGYTF. The chain recombines TRBV30 with TRBJ1-2; TRBD1 is a possible D gene (5 bases). This CDR3 has 13 residues. With 2 bases removed from V and 6 bases from J, the gap between germline ends came to 13 bases. Germline assignment: CDR1 GTSNPN and CDR2 SVGIG (reference sequence).

The J gene is TRBJ2-5, the V gene TRBV5-6; no firm D call. The J call may be wrong; the DNA end is better matched by TRBJ2-7. This CDR3 spans 15 amino acids. CDR1 and CDR2 from the germline V gene are SGHDT and YYEEEE. The CDR3 DNA follows: TGTGCCAGCAGCTTGCGAAGGAGAACCCCCTACGAGCAGTACTTC. Translating it yields CASSLRRRTPYEQYF.

V and J are TRBV5-1 and TRBJ2-3; 9 bases agree with TRBD1. J gave up 4 bases and V 0 bases, and 3 bases lay outside the gene matches. Germline lookup yields CDR1 SGHRS and CDR2 YFSETQ. CDR3 size: 15 residues. The CDR3 loop reads CASSLEGQGSDTQYF. The CDR3 region has the DNA TGCGCCAGCAGCTTGGAGGGACAGGGCTCAGATACGCAGTATTTT.

The chain employs TRBV5-4 and TRBJ1-5; no firm D call. The CDR3 has 16 amino acids. Germline V CDR1 and CDR2: SGHNT, YYREEE (reference sequence). The V end was cut by 4 bases, the J end by 0 bases, with 14 bases between. CDR3 in DNA: TGTGCCAGCAGCCCATGCCAGGTGCGTAGCAATCAGCCCCAGCATTTT. Translated: CASSPCQVRSNQPQHF.

This chain joins TRBV30 and TRBJ1-2; 10 bases align to TRBD1. Unmatched junction bases numbered 9, after V lost 8 bases and J lost 6 bases. The germline CDR1 and CDR2 sequences are GTSNPN and SVGIG (reference sequence). This CDR3 has 13 residues. As DNA, the CDR3 is TGTGCCGCCCTGGGACAGGGGAACGATGGCTACACCTTC. Translating gives CAALGQGNDGYTF. Combining the CDR3 with reference TRBV30 and TRBJ1-2 gives the whole variable domain SQTIHQWPATLVQPVGSPLSLECTVEGTSNPNLYWYRQAAGRGLQLLFYSVGIGQISSEVPQNLSASRPQDRQFILSSKKLLLSDSGFYLCAALGQGNDGYTFGSGTRLTVV.

This chain links TRBV5-4 with TRBJ2-2, with 9 nucleotides matching TRBD2. Germline V gives CDR1 SGHNT, CDR2 YYREEE (reference sequence). The CDR3 totals 16 residues. Trimming took 4 bases from V and 6 from J; bases not matched to a gene: 10. The CDR3 nucleotides are TGTGCCAGCAGCCGCCCAGCGGGGGGTTTTGCCGGGGAGCTGTTTTTT. Translating it yields CASSRPAGGFAGELFF.

The chain carries TRBV29-1 and TRBJ1-1; 8 bases line up with TRBD1. Germline V gene data show CDR1 as SQVTM and CDR2 as ANQGSEA. Losses at the gene ends were 2 bases for V and 0 bases for J; bases not matched to a gene: 2. The CDR3 is 14 residues long. In DNA form, the CDR3 reads TGCAGCGTTGAACAGGGGGCTATGAACACTGAAGCTTTCTTT. It yields the protein CSVEQGAMNTEAFF.

The rearrangement joins TRBV15 to TRBJ2-7; tentatively, D is TRBD1 (6 bases). Germline-derived CDR1 and CDR2 are LNHNV and YYDKDF (reference sequence). CDR3 length: 15 amino acids. V gave up 0 bases and J gave up 2 bases, with 11 bases separating them. In DNA form, the CDR3 reads TGTGCCACCAGCAGAGAGCGACAGGAGACCTACGAGCAGTACTTC. It encodes CATSRERQETYEQYF. Supplemented by reference TRBV15 and TRBJ2-7, the full variable domain reads DAMVIQNPRYQVTQFGKPVTLSCSQTLNHNVMYWYQQKSSQAPKLLFHYYDKDFNNEADTPDNFQSRRPNTSFCFLDIRSPGLGDTAMYLCATSRERQETYEQYFGPGTRLTVT.

The V and J genes are TRBV2 and TRBJ1-1; 7 bases match TRBD1. The CDR3 covers 13 residues. CDR1 is SNHLY, CDR2 FYNNEI, per germline. Losses at the gene ends were 7 bases for V and 0 bases for J; bases not matched to a gene: 2. The CDR3 region has the DNA TGTGCCAGCAAAGGGGGCATGAACACTGAAGCTTTCTTT. Residues: CASKGGMNTEAFF.

This clone was counted between two and nine times. V is TRBV5-6 and J is TRBJ2-1; weak D call: TRBD1 (5 bases). V was shortened by 2 bases and J by 2 bases, with 5 bases between the two germline ends. Per the germline V gene, CDR1 is SGHDT and CDR2 is YYEEEE. The CDR3 runs 13 residues. The CDR3 is CASSFRAYNEQFF. DNA for the CDR3: TGTGCCAGCAGCTTCAGGGCCTACAATGAGCAGTTCTTC. The full variable domain, rest sourced from reference TRBV5-6 and TRBJ2-1, is DAGVTQSPTHLIKTRGQQVTLRCSPKSGHDTVSWYQQALGQGPQFIFQYYEEEERQRGNFPDRFSGHQFPNYSSELNVNALLLGDSALYLCASSFRAYNEQFFGPGTRLTVL.

This chain joins TRBV7-9 and TRBJ1-1; D gene ambiguous. Trimming pared 5 bases from V and 1 base from J, leaving 8 bases between. The CDR3 has 13 residues. Germline CDR1 reads SEHNR; CDR2 reads FQNEAQ (reference sequence). CDR3 in amino acids: CASSLGRNTEAFF. DNA for the CDR3: TGTGCCAGCAGCCTAGGGAGGAACACTGAAGCTTTCTTT.

The DNA for the CDR3 is TGTGCCAGCACAGTCCGCTCAGGGGAACAGCCCCAGCATTTT. Translated, it gives CASTVRSGEQPQHF. This chain uses TRBV2 with TRBJ1-5; D is possibly TRBD1 (6 bases). The CDR3 totals 14 residues. V lost 7 bases, J lost 7 bases, and 17 bases lay in between. Germline-derived CDR1 and CDR2 are SNHLY and FYNNEI.

The V call is TRBV5-6, the J call TRBJ2-1; the match to TRBD1 covers 12 bases. The J segment lost 5 bases and the V segment lost 3 bases, leaving 9 bases of the junction unmatched. This CDR3 has 17 residues. Germline V lookup: CDR1 SGHDT, CDR2 YYEEEE. CDR3 bases: TGTGCCAGCAGCTCAGACAGCAGGGACAGGGGGCACAATGAGCAGTTCTTC. It specifies CASSSDSRDRGHNEQFF.

This rearrangement joins TRBV18 to TRBJ2-7; D may be TRBD2 (6 bases). Trimming pared 3 bases from V and 6 bases from J, leaving 9 bases between. Germline CDR1 KGHSH, CDR2 LQKENI. The CDR3 contains 12 residues. CDR3: CASSPGSREQYF. The CDR3 DNA reads as TGTGCCAGCTCACCCGGGAGCCGCGAGCAGTACTTC.

The V call is TRBV4-2, the J call TRBJ2-1, with TRBD1 identical over 7 bases. This CDR3 spans 17 amino acids. Per germline, CDR1 LGHNA and CDR2 YNFKEQ. V trimming: 0 bases; J trimming: 6 bases; junction bases outside the gene matches: 11. The CDR3 bases are TGTGCCAGCAGCCAAGAGGGCCTCGACAGGGCGGGCAATGAGCAGTTCTTC. Translated: CASSQEGLDRAGNEQFF.

The chain joins TRBV4-3 to TRBJ2-2, with D unresolved. The V gene lost 0 bases and the J gene lost 0 bases, with 8 bases spanning the gap. Germline assignment: CDR1 LGHNA and CDR2 YSLEER. This CDR3 spans 16 amino acids. The CDR3 protein is CASSQDPRTNTGELFF. Here the CDR3 DNA reads TGCGCCAGCAGCCAAGATCCGAGAACGAACACCGGGGAGCTGTTTTTT.

The chain is built from TRBV7-2 and TRBJ1-1; D unresolved. Trimming cost V 5 bases and J 0 bases, with 10 bases left between them. This CDR3 comprises 14 residues. From germline, CDR1 is SGHTA and CDR2 FQGNSA. In DNA form, the CDR3 reads TGTGCCAGCAGCCCACACCAGGTGAACACTGAAGCTTTCTTT. The encoded protein is CASSPHQVNTEAFF.

The chain is built from TRBV30 and TRBJ1-1, with 8 bases aligning to TRBD1. Unmatched junction bases numbered 8, after V lost 5 bases and J lost 0 bases. The CDR3 covers 15 residues. Germline V gene data show CDR1 as GTSNPN and CDR2 as SVGIG (reference sequence). CDR3 bases: TGTGCCTGGGGTGATGGACAGGGCGTGAACACTGAAGCTTTCTTT. Residues: CAWGDGQGVNTEAFF.

The chain couples TRBV5-1 to TRBJ1-4; maybe TRBD1 (6 bases). Per the germline V gene, CDR1 is SGHRS and CDR2 is YFSETQ. This CDR3 has 14 amino acids. V lost 5 bases and J 4 bases, leaving 12 bases between the germline ends. Here the CDR3 DNA reads TGCGCCAGCAGAGGCGAGGGGGTTAATGAAAAACTGTTTTTT. Translation gives CASRGEGVNEKLFF. The entire variable domain, with the rest obtained from reference TRBV5-1 and TRBJ1-4, is as follows: KAGVTQTPRYLIKTRGQQVTLSCSPISGHRSVSWYQQTPGQGLQFLFEYFSETQRNKGNFPGRFSGRQFSNSRSEMNVSTLELGDSALYLCASRGEGVNEKLFFGSGTQLSVL.

V and J are TRBV29-1 and TRBJ2-7; TRBD1 matches 8 bases. Trimming removed 4 bases from V and 7 bases from J; junction bases left unmatched: 15. This CDR3 spans 15 amino acids. Germline-derived CDR1 and CDR2 are SQVTM and ANQGSEA. In nucleotides, the CDR3 is TGCAGCGTTGGGCTTGGACAGGGCCCGGCGGATGAGCAGTACTTC. It yields the protein CSVGLGQGPADEQYF.